This section outlines one TCR beta chain sequence together with its context. There are 12 residues in the CDR3. The germline V gene has CDR1 SGHRS and CDR2 YFSETQ. The germline V and J ends were trimmed by 6 bases and 5 bases, with 11 bases remaining between them. Donation came from healthy Caucasian individuals in Russia who were aged about 6 to 100. The data are from a study of blood T cells in healthy people across ages. The second PCR ran about 6 to 12 cycles with a sample-barcoded 5' primer and J-beta primers. Via MiXCR, TCRdb re-called the 5' RACE reads, giving one row per CDR3 protein. The table lists around 1,000,000 distinct CDR3 sequences, about 25% of them singletons, with around 0.75% in the top ten. The same data also went into a second study, on T cells of mothers and their children.

Sequenced: blood. The TCR was taken from a girl aged 2-9 years in good health. V gene TRBV5-1 combines with J gene TRBJ1-1, with D uncertain. CDR3 loop: CASKREGTEAFF. The CDR3 nucleotides are TGCGCCAGCAAGAGGGAAGGAACTGAAGCTTTCTTT.